A single sample is the source of the 31 T cell receptor beta chains below, sequenced in a study of T cell changes during pregnancy in multiple sclerosis. Assay: immunoSEQ multiplex PCR; the TCRdb copy retains only in-frame clones and omits some. This sample has roughly 89,000 clones; roughly 94% occur once, and the top ten carry 1.5% to 2%. Sequences were derived from peripheral blood, sampled after pregnancy. These receptors came from a female donor in good health, enrolled as a control in a pregnancy study.

The chain couples TRBV27 to TRBJ1-5; perhaps TRBD1 as D (6 bases). Deletions cut 5 bases from V and 1 base from J, with 15 bases between. This CDR3 has 16 residues. Germline CDR1 reads MNHEY; CDR2 reads SMNVEV (reference sequence). Here the CDR3 DNA reads TGTGCCAGCAGTATTCACTTCAGGGGCAGCAATCAGCCCCAGCATTTT. Encoded protein: CASSIHFRGSNQPQHF.

The chain has TRBV2 and TRBJ2-5; weak D call: TRBD2 (5 bases). The CDR3 sequence is 15 residues long. Germline lookup yields CDR1 SNHLY and CDR2 FYNNEI. Trimming left V 4 bases short and J 2 bases short, with 14 bases between. CDR3 sequence (DNA): TGTGCCAGCAGTGGAGGGAGCGGACCTCAAGAGACCCAGTACTTC. Translated, it gives CASSGGSGPQETQYF.

This chain connects TRBV4-1 to TRBJ2-3, with TRBD2 matching over 10 bases. Trimming removed 3 bases from V and 5 bases from J; junction bases left unmatched: 14. From germline, CDR1 is MGHRA and CDR2 YSYEKL. The CDR3 sequence is 18 residues long. Here the CDR3 reads CASSQDEVLAGYVDTQYF. CDR3 in DNA: TGCGCCAGCAGCCAGGACGAAGTACTAGCGGGATATGTAGATACGCAGTATTTT.

The J gene is TRBJ2-7, the V gene TRBV5-1, with TRBD1 matching 8 bases. The CDR3 is 16 amino acids. The germline gives CDR1 SGHRS, CDR2 YFSETQ. V lost 4 bases, J lost 1 base, and 10 bases stayed unmatched. The CDR3: CASSRNAGTGSYEQYF. CDR3 nucleotides: TGCGCCAGCAGCCGGAACGCCGGGACAGGTTCCTACGAGCAGTACTTC. Combining the CDR3 with reference TRBV5-1 and TRBJ2-7 gives the whole variable domain KAGVTQTPRYLIKTRGQQVTLSCSPISGHRSVSWYQQTPGQGLQFLFEYFSETQRNKGNFPGRFSGRQFSNSRSEMNVSTLELGDSALYLCASSRNAGTGSYEQYFGPGTRLTVT.

This clone turned up a few times. The chain employs TRBV15 and TRBJ1-1, with D perhaps TRBD1 (6 bases). V lost 0 bases, J lost 1 base, and 6 bases lay in between. The CDR3 sequence is 14 residues long. Germline V gives CDR1 LNHNV, CDR2 YYDKDF (reference sequence). This CDR3 reads CATSREQGNTEAFF. The CDR3 DNA reads as TGTGCCACCAGCAGAGAACAGGGGAACACTGAAGCTTTCTTT.

This clone was detected once. In DNA form, the CDR3 reads TGTGCCAGTAGCTTCAGGGGTTGGGAGCAGTTCTTC. It specifies CASSFRGWEQFF. The chain employs TRBV19 and TRBJ2-1; D is perhaps TRBD1 (6 bases). The CDR3 spans 12 residues. V gave up 6 bases and J gave up 10 bases, with 13 bases separating them. Germline V gives CDR1 LNHDA, CDR2 SQIVND (reference sequence). The full variable domain, with the rest looked up from reference TRBV19 and TRBJ2-1, is DGGITQSPKYLFRKEGQNVTLSCEQNLNHDAMYWYRQDPGQGLRLIYYSQIVNDFQKGDIAEGYSVSREKKESFPLTVTSAQKNPTAFYLCASSFRGWEQFFGPGTRLTVL.

The chain recombines TRBV5-1 with TRBJ1-1; D may be TRBD1 (5 bases). V gave up 0 bases and J gave up 11 bases, with 11 bases separating them. The CDR3 covers 12 residues. The germline V gene encodes CDR1 SGHRS and CDR2 YFSETQ. The CDR3 DNA sequence: TGCGCCAGCAGCTTGGCGGGGGAAAGGGCTTTCTTT. Translated: CASSLAGERAFF.

This chain uses TRBV27 with TRBJ2-5; D perhaps matches TRBD2 (7 bases). V was trimmed by 8 bases and J by 7 bases, leaving 23 bases between them. The germline gives CDR1 MNHEY, CDR2 SMNVEV (reference sequence). The CDR3 extends over 15 amino acids. DNA of the CDR3: TGTGCCAGCGGACCCTCTCGGGGGGCCCCACGGACCCAGTACTTC. It translates to CASGPSRGAPRTQYF.

This chain links TRBV7-2 with TRBJ2-3, with D perhaps matching TRBD2 (6 bases). Germline CDR1 and CDR2: SGHTA and FQGNSA. Trimming took off 11 bases at V and 6 bases at J, with 12 bases between the two ends. This CDR3 is 11 amino acids long. The CDR3 DNA follows: TGTGCCTCCCGGGACTTCGATACGCAGTATTTT. Amino acid sequence: CASRDFDTQYF. Variable domain in full (rest from reference TRBV7-2 and TRBJ2-3): GAGVSQSPSNKVTEKGKDVELRCDPISGHTALYWYRQSLGQGLEFLIYFQGNSAPDKSGLPSDRFSAERTGGSVSTLTIQRTQQEDSAVYLCASRDFDTQYFGPGTRLTVL.

The rearrangement links TRBV4-1 to TRBJ1-1; D unresolved. V lost 0 bases and J lost 1, with 12 bases in between. Germline V gives CDR1 MGHRA, CDR2 YSYEKL. This CDR3 comprises 16 residues. In DNA form, the CDR3 reads TGCGCCAGCAGCCAAGAAGGCGGTATTGGGAACACTGAAGCTTTCTTT. Translating gives CASSQEGGIGNTEAFF.

The V and J genes are TRBV6-5 and TRBJ1-2; D may be TRBD1 (5 bases). Germline lookup yields CDR1 MNHEY and CDR2 SVGAGI. The CDR3 loop spans 11 amino acids. With 2 bases removed from V and 11 bases from J, the gap between germline ends came to 9 bases. The DNA for the CDR3 is TGTGCCAGCAGTTACCAGGGTTTATACACCTTC. As protein: CASSYQGLYTF.

The chain employs TRBV6-4 and TRBJ2-1, with 10 bases identical to TRBD2. CDR1 and CDR2 (germline): MRHNA, SNTAGT. Unmatched junction bases numbered 1, after V lost 4 bases and J lost 1 base. The CDR3 has 15 residues. CDR3 in DNA: TGTGCCAGCAGTGCGACTAGCGGGTCCTACAATGAGCAGTTCTTC. It codes for CASSATSGSYNEQFF.

Notes on this clone: Being one base from a much bigger clone, this may be a read error. The chain employs TRBV28 and TRBJ2-3; 10 positions agree with TRBD2. V shed 5 bases and J 0 bases; nucleotides not matched to a gene: 2. Germline values: CDR1 MDHEN, CDR2 SYDVKM. The CDR3 extends over 15 amino acids. CDR3 DNA: TGTGCCAGCAGTGAGACTAGCGGGAGCACAGATACGCAGTATTTT. Its translation is CASSETSGSTDTQYF.

This clone was seen only once. The chain uses TRBV5-1 and TRBJ1-1; TRBD1 might be the D (5 bases). The V gene's germline CDR1 is SGHRS and CDR2 YFSETQ. V was trimmed by 2 bases and J by 4 bases, leaving 18 bases between them. The CDR3 runs to 16 residues. This CDR3 is CASSFGERGTGTEAFF. CDR3 nucleotide sequence: TGCGCCAGCAGCTTTGGGGAAAGAGGTACAGGCACTGAAGCTTTCTTT.

The rearrangement joins TRBV4-1 to TRBJ2-7; 11 bases match TRBD2. The junction had 2 bases not matched to a gene; V was cut back by 0 bases and J by 4 bases. CDR1 and CDR2 from the germline V gene are MGHRA and YSYEKL. This CDR3 region has 15 residues. The CDR3 region is CASSQDSGGGYEQYF. The CDR3 region has the DNA TGCGCCAGCAGCCAAGATAGCGGGGGGGGTTACGAGCAGTACTTC.

The V gene is TRBV5-1, the J gene TRBJ1-5; D is perhaps TRBD1 (6 bases). CDR1 is SGHRS and CDR2 is YFSETQ in the germline V gene. The V end was cut by 0 bases, the J end by 5 bases, with 9 bases between. There are 14 residues in the CDR3. The CDR3 DNA sequence: TGCGCCAGCAGCTTGGTAGGGGGGGATCAGCCCCAGCATTTT. Translating it yields CASSLVGGDQPQHF. Combining the CDR3 with reference TRBV5-1 and TRBJ1-5 gives the whole variable domain KAGVTQTPRYLIKTRGQQVTLSCSPISGHRSVSWYQQTPGQGLQFLFEYFSETQRNKGNFPGRFSGRQFSNSRSEMNVSTLELGDSALYLCASSLVGGDQPQHFGDGTRLSIL.

This sequence joins TRBV10-3 and TRBJ2-3, with 10 bases lining up with TRBD2. Per the germline V gene, CDR1 is ENHRY and CDR2 is SYGVKD. This CDR3 contains 15 residues. V shed 2 bases and J 4 bases; nucleotides not matched to a gene: 3. CDR3 sequence: CAISEASGSSDTQYF. The CDR3 nucleotides are TGTGCCATCAGTGAGGCTAGCGGGAGTTCAGATACGCAGTATTTT.

The chain carries TRBV5-1 and TRBJ2-5, with 9 positions matching TRBD2. The CDR3 loop spans 14 amino acids. The V gene's germline CDR1 is SGHRS and CDR2 YFSETQ. V was clipped by 7 bases and J by 2 bases; unmatched bases: 6. The DNA for the CDR3 is TGCGCCAGCCGGAATCTAGCGGGGCAAGAGACCCAGTACTTC. It yields the protein CASRNLAGQETQYF.

This chain connects TRBV9 to TRBJ1-2; TRBD1 might be the D (5 bases). CDR3 length: 14 amino acids. Germline-derived CDR1 and CDR2 are SGDLS and YYNGEE. Trimming took 3 bases from V and 0 from J, leaving 9 bases between them. In DNA form, the CDR3 reads TGTGCCAGCAGCGCAGGGCCCCCTAACTATGGCTACACCTTC. Its translation is CASSAGPPNYGYTF.

V gene TRBV6-5 combines with J gene TRBJ1-1; 8 bases fit TRBD1. The CDR3 is 14 amino acids. Per germline, CDR1 MNHEY and CDR2 SVGAGI. The V segment lost 6 bases and the J segment 3 bases; nucleotides outside the gene matches: 6. The CDR3 coding sequence is TGTGCCAGCAGCACCCAGGGACAGGACACTGAAGCTTTCTTT. Translated, it gives CASSTQGQDTEAFF.

The gene calls are TRBV11-2 and TRBJ2-7; a weak D match, TRBD1 (6 bases). This CDR3 has 14 amino acids. V was cut by 5 bases and J by 5 bases, with 16 bases left in between. Germline-derived CDR1 and CDR2 are SGHAT and FQNNGV. Written as DNA, the CDR3 is TGTGCCAGCAGCCCCTACAGGGAACTCCACGAGCAGTACTTC. It encodes CASSPYRELHEQYF.

Written as DNA, the CDR3 is TGCGCCAGCAGCTTGGTGGCGGGAGGCCCGGGCGAGCAGTACTTC. Translating it yields CASSLVAGGPGEQYF. The rearrangement links TRBV5-1 to TRBJ2-7; 8 bases are a match to TRBD2. CDR3 length equals 15 residues. Losses at the gene ends were 0 bases for V and 6 bases for J; bases not matched to a gene: 8. Per germline, CDR1 SGHRS and CDR2 YFSETQ.

This chain joins TRBV7-9 and TRBJ2-7; maybe TRBD1 (5 bases). Trimming cost V 6 bases and J 0 bases, with 12 bases left between them. Germline loops: CDR1 SEHNR, CDR2 FQNEAQ (reference sequence). The CDR3 totals 14 residues. DNA for the CDR3: TGTGCCAGCAGGGAGACAGCTAACTCCTACGAGCAGTACTTC. It codes for CASRETANSYEQYF. The full variable domain, in which reference TRBV7-9 and TRBJ2-7 provide the parts outside the CDR3, is DTGVSQNPRHKITKRGQNVTFRCDPISEHNRLYWYRQTLGQGPEFLTYFQNEAQLEKSRLLSDRFSAERPKGSFSTLEIQRTEQGDSAMYLCASRETANSYEQYFGPGTRLTVT.

The gene calls are TRBV15 and TRBJ2-7; D is uncertain. Between the trimmed V and J ends, which lost 4 bases and 5 bases, there was a span of 12 bases. The V gene's germline CDR1 is LNHNV and CDR2 YYDKDF (reference sequence). The CDR3 spans 13 residues. The CDR3 DNA reads as TGTGCCACCAGCACGCGGAAGGCGGACGAGCAGTACTTC. This encodes CATSTRKADEQYF.

The chain has TRBV28 and TRBJ1-5; the match to TRBD1 covers 10 bases. The CDR3 contains 18 residues. Germline V gives CDR1 MDHEN, CDR2 SYDVKM. J gave up 0 bases and V 5 bases, and 10 bases lay outside the gene matches. In DNA form, the CDR3 reads TGTGCCAGCAGTATACGACAGGGGGCTTTCTATAGCAATCAGCCCCAGCATTTT. Protein sequence: CASSIRQGAFYSNQPQHF.

This chain joins TRBV21-1 and TRBJ1-5; no check of the table's D call, TRBD1, against the DNA was made. TRBV21-1 is marked as a pseudogene. This CDR3 region has 18 residues. The CDR3 DNA sequence: TGTGCCAGCAGCGCCACCCCGGGACAGGGGGGACGGGCGGAGCCCCAGCATTTT. Translation gives CASSATPGQGGRAEPQHF.

This clone was recorded only once. The chain recombines TRBV5-8 with TRBJ2-1; 11 bases are shared with TRBD2. V shed 4 bases, J shed 7 bases, and the junction held 7 bases outside the gene matches. In germline, CDR1 is SGHTS, CDR2 YDEGEE. The CDR3 loop spans 15 amino acids. In nucleotides, the CDR3 is TGTGCCAGCAGCAGGTCTAGCGGGAGGACGAATGAGCAGTTCTTC. Translation: CASSRSSGRTNEQFF.

This clone showed up just once. The gene calls are TRBV27 and TRBJ2-1, with TRBD2 matching 13 bases. V lost 6 bases to trimming and J lost 9 bases; unmatched junction nucleotides: 8. The CDR3 is made up of 15 amino acids. Germline V CDR1 and CDR2: MNHEY, SMNVEV (reference sequence). As DNA, the CDR3 is TGTGCCAGCAGCGTACCGGGACTAGCGGGAAGTGAGCAGTTCTTC. Its protein is CASSVPGLAGSEQFF.

This rearrangement joins TRBV5-8 to TRBJ2-7; TRBD2 agrees at 9 bases. The CDR3 has 15 amino acids. V dropped 0 bases and J dropped 3; count of bases not matched to a gene: 4. CDR1 and CDR2 (germline): SGHTS, YDEGEE. The CDR3 DNA sequence: TGTGCCAGCAGCTTGGGGCGGGAGGGCGTCTACGAGCAGTACTTC. Translated, it gives CASSLGREGVYEQYF.

This chain joins TRBV10-3 and TRBJ2-1; TRBD1 matches 9 bases. V gave up 2 bases and J gave up 5 bases; unmatched junction bases: 10. The CDR3 loop spans 17 amino acids. Per the germline V gene, CDR1 is ENHRY and CDR2 is SYGVKD. CDR3 region: CAISEGDRDRVNNEQFF. The CDR3 DNA reads TGTGCCATCAGTGAGGGGGATCGGGACAGGGTTAACAATGAGCAGTTCTTC.

V gene TRBV27 combines with J gene TRBJ2-2; the match to TRBD1 covers 7 bases. From germline, CDR1 is MNHEY and CDR2 SMNVEV (reference sequence). This CDR3 has 14 residues. V lost 4 bases and J lost 1; bases outside the gene matches: 0. CDR3 in amino acids: CASSYRGNTGELFF. CDR3 coding DNA: TGTGCCAGCAGTTACAGGGGGAACACCGGGGAGCTGTTTTTT.